Listed here is a single T cell receptor beta chain. Its antigen is still unknown. Single viable CD3+CD4+CD8-CD45RO+ cells were sorted as the memory CD4+ T cells. Serostatus was set by detecting CMV pp150, pp28, p38, p52 IgG. CD4+ T cells were isolated by positive magnetic selection. The data derive from a study of memory CD4+ T cells and cytomegalovirus serostatus. Sequencing was performed with immunoSEQ multiplex PCR; in TCRdb, only in-frame clones are kept and a portion is missing. The sample lists roughly 40,000 clones; 60% to 85% were seen once. Trimming cost V 0 bases and J 6 bases, with 14 bases left between them. CDR3 length: 15 amino acids. Germline V gene sequence: CDR1 ENHRY, CDR2 SYGVKD. Points from the study as a whole: CD4+ memory repertoires contained about 40% of the roughly 160 reported CMV TCRbeta sequences.

Sequences were obtained from memory CD4+ T cells from blood. This chain joins TRBV10-3 and TRBJ1-2; tentatively, D is TRBD1 (6 bases). The origin of this receptor is an adult in good health and CMV-seronegative. CDR3 protein: CAISESISGENGYTF. The CDR3 DNA follows: TGTGCCATCAGTGAGTCGATATCAGGGGAGAATGGCTACACCTTC.